These 19 T cell receptor beta chains were sequenced from one sample in a study of blood T cell repertoires in COVID-19. Some clones are missing from TCRdb's copy, which holds only in-frame ones; the method was immunoSEQ multiplex PCR. The sample yields 68,000 or so clones, 75% to 95% seen once. The sequenced sample consisted of peripheral blood. These receptors all stem from a man in his forties with COVID-19, enrolled during active disease.

V usage is TRBV10-2 and J usage is TRBJ1-1; tentatively, D is TRBD1 (5 bases). V was cut by 6 bases and J by 2 bases, with 13 bases left in between. The CDR3 is made up of 14 amino acids. Germline CDR1 is WSHSY and CDR2 is SAAADI. The CDR3, as DNA: TGCGCCAGCAGGGGGGGTCCATTAAACACTGAAGCTTTCTTT. It is translated as CASRGGPLNTEAFF.

In DNA form, the CDR3 reads TGTGCCAGCAGCCAAGTTTCAGGGGGTGGTCAGCCCCAGCATTTT. Translating gives CASSQVSGGGQPQHF. The chain employs TRBV3-1 (or the pseudogene TRBV3-2) and TRBJ1-5; 7 bases match TRBD1. Trimming removed 1 base from V and 6 bases from J; junction bases left unmatched: 6. Germline CDR1 reads LGHDT; CDR2 reads YNNKEL (reference sequence). This CDR3 is 15 amino acids long.

The chain uses TRBV6-5 and TRBJ2-2; 12 bases fit TRBD2. Per the germline V gene, CDR1 is MNHEY and CDR2 is SVGAGI. The CDR3 spans 16 residues. J gave up 5 bases and V 2 bases, and 3 bases lay outside the gene matches. CDR3 in DNA: TGTGCCAGCAGTTACGTAGGACTAGCGGGGACCGGGGAGCTGTTTTTT. Translating gives CASSYVGLAGTGELFF.

The V call is TRBV28, the J call TRBJ1-2, with TRBD1 matching 8 bases. The CDR3 totals 13 residues. Germline V gives CDR1 MDHEN, CDR2 SYDVKM. With V trimmed by 6 bases and J by 5 bases, 5 bases remained unmatched. The CDR3 DNA follows: TGTGCCAGCAGCATGACAGGGGCGTATGGCTACACCTTC. Encoded protein: CASSMTGAYGYTF.

The CDR3 sequence is CASSPRVTNEKLFF. The CDR3 nucleotides are TGTGCCAGCTCACCCAGGGTTACTAATGAAAAACTGTTTTTT. The genes are TRBV18 and TRBJ1-4; tentative D call: TRBD1 (5 bases). V lost 3 bases and J lost 2, with 7 bases in between. This CDR3 comprises 14 residues. Germline values: CDR1 KGHSH, CDR2 LQKENI.

The rearrangement links TRBV6-6 to TRBJ1-1, with D perhaps matching TRBD1 (6 bases). V lost 5 bases and J 5 bases, leaving 12 bases between the germline ends. The CDR3 covers 13 residues. Germline V lookup: CDR1 MNHNY, CDR2 SVGAGI (reference sequence). The CDR3 sequence is CASSKQGYTEAFF. DNA of the CDR3: TGTGCCAGCAGTAAACAGGGTTATACTGAAGCTTTCTTT.

The chain joins TRBV30 to TRBJ2-7, with 9 bases aligning to TRBD2. CDR3 length: 15 amino acids. Germline assignment: CDR1 GTSNPN and CDR2 SVGIG (reference sequence). J gave up 4 bases and V 1 base, and 8 bases lay outside the gene matches. Here the CDR3 reads CAWSALSGGPYEQYF. CDR3 bases: TGTGCCTGGAGTGCCCTTAGCGGGGGCCCTTACGAGCAGTACTTC.

The V and J genes are TRBV11-3 and TRBJ2-1, with TRBD2 matching 12 bases. Trimming removed 3 bases from V and 5 bases from J; junction bases left unmatched: 11. Germline values: CDR1 SGHNT, CDR2 YENEEA. This CDR3 has 18 amino acids. The CDR3 spells CASSLGLAGGPWDNEQFF. The CDR3 DNA is TGTGCCAGCAGCTTGGGTCTAGCGGGGGGGCCCTGGGACAATGAGCAGTTCTTC.

This rearrangement joins TRBV6-6 to TRBJ1-6; a weak D match, TRBD1 (5 bases). Germline CDR1 and CDR2: MNHNY and SVGAGI (reference sequence). The V end lost 7 bases, the J end lost 4 bases, and 11 bases lay between the germline ends. The CDR3 is made up of 14 amino acids. The CDR3 reads CASTEGIYNSPLHF. The CDR3 DNA reads as TGTGCCAGCACGGAGGGGATATATAATTCACCCCTCCACTTT.

V gene TRBV15 combines with J gene TRBJ1-4, with D tentatively TRBD1 (6 bases). The ends were cut back, 5 bases at V and 3 bases at J, with 16 bases in the middle. This CDR3 is built from 16 residues. Looked up from germline, CDR1 is LNHNV and CDR2 is YYDKDF (reference sequence). CDR3 sequence (DNA): TGTGCCACCAGCTGGAGCACAGGGTTTGCTAATGAAAAACTGTTTTTT. Its translation: CATSWSTGFANEKLFF.

This clone appeared once. V and J are TRBV3-1 (or the pseudogene TRBV3-2) and TRBJ1-5; no reliable D call. Per the germline V gene, CDR1 is LGHDT and CDR2 is YNNKEL (reference sequence). This CDR3 has 15 residues. Deletions cut 3 bases from V and 3 bases from J, with 12 bases between. The CDR3 DNA is TGTGCCAGCAGCCAGTCAGGTTCGGCCAATCAGCCCCAGCATTTT. It specifies CASSQSGSANQPQHF.

This clone has a handful of counts. The rearrangement links TRBV13 to TRBJ2-1; weak D call: TRBD1 (5 bases). V lost 5 bases, J lost 3 bases, and 11 bases lay in between. CDR1 is PRHDT and CDR2 is FYEKMQ in the germline V gene (reference sequence). The CDR3 runs to 14 residues. The CDR3 protein is CASSDSTVYNEQFF. CDR3 bases: TGTGCCAGCAGCGACAGTACAGTCTACAATGAGCAGTTCTTC.

The rearrangement uses TRBV19 and TRBJ1-1; D is uncertain. V was trimmed by 0 bases and J by 4 bases, leaving 9 bases between them. This CDR3 is 14 amino acids long. The germline V gene has CDR1 LNHDA and CDR2 SQIVND (reference sequence). The DNA for the CDR3 is TGTGCCAGTAGTATAGAGAGGGTAGGCACTGAAGCTTTCTTT. Translation gives CASSIERVGTEAFF.

The chain recombines TRBV7-3 with TRBJ2-1; 10 bases match TRBD2. Trimming at V came to 2 bases and at J to 7 bases, leaving 5 bases not matched to a gene. This CDR3 spans 15 amino acids. CDR1 is SGHTA, CDR2 FQGTGA, per germline. Written as DNA, the CDR3 is TGTGCCAGCAGCTTACTAGCGGGGGAGAGGAATGAGCAGTTCTTC. Translated, it gives CASSLLAGERNEQFF.

The rearrangement uses TRBV15 and TRBJ1-4; TRBD1 agrees at 8 bases. Germline CDR1 is LNHNV and CDR2 is YYDKDF (reference sequence). The CDR3 totals 15 residues. Trimming at V came to 3 bases and at J to 2 bases, leaving 2 bases not matched to a gene. The CDR3 protein is CATSRRQGTNEKLFF. DNA for the CDR3: TGTGCCACCAGCAGGAGACAGGGGACTAATGAAAAACTGTTTTTT.

The CDR3 DNA reads TGTGCCAGCAGTTACGGGCCGGAAAGCCCATTCTATGGCTACACCTTC. Translating it yields CASSYGPESPFYGYTF. The chain has TRBV6-5 and TRBJ1-2; D is unclear. Germline V gene sequence: CDR1 MNHEY, CDR2 SVGAGI. V was shortened by 2 bases and J by 4 bases, with 17 bases between the two germline ends. The CDR3 length is 16 residues.

The gene calls are TRBV9 and TRBJ1-1; TRBD1 agrees at 7 bases. The germline V gene has CDR1 SGDLS and CDR2 YYNGEE. CDR3 length equals 15 residues. V lost 5 bases, J lost 6 bases, and 13 bases stayed unmatched. CDR3 nucleotide sequence: TGTGCCAGCAGTCGAGGCAGGGGGTATCGGGCTGAAGCTTTCTTT. Its protein is CASSRGRGYRAEAFF.

The chain employs TRBV28 and TRBJ1-1, with D hard to call. There are 14 residues in the CDR3. Germline CDR1 and CDR2: MDHEN and SYDVKM. Trimming took off 6 bases at V and 6 bases at J, with 17 bases between the two ends. The CDR3 loop is CASSPPREGPEAFF. In nucleotides, the CDR3 is TGTGCCAGCAGCCCTCCACGGGAAGGGCCTGAAGCTTTCTTT.

This chain connects TRBV3-1 (or the pseudogene TRBV3-2) to TRBJ2-7; no definite D call. The germline V gene encodes CDR1 LGHDT and CDR2 YNNKEL (reference sequence). The CDR3 is made up of 12 amino acids. V was clipped by 1 base and J by 4 bases, with 5 bases between them. CDR3 region: CASSQVPYEQYF. As DNA, the CDR3 is TGTGCCAGCAGCCAAGTTCCTTACGAGCAGTACTTC.